This T cell receptor beta chain came from a study of T cells in Graves' hyperthyroidism and ophthalmopathy. Study as a whole: Peripheral blood specimens were obtained at initial diagnosis, prior to any treatment. Findings and limits, study-wide: Expanded thyroid clonotypes (above 0.001) were mostly also found in blood. A model of 13 V-J features distinguished ophthalmopathy from stable hyperthyroidism.

Those patients with uncontrolled infection, other autoimmune disease, pregnancy or lactation were excluded. Using RNA transcripts as the source, TCR beta CDR3 regions were amplified. First-round RT-PCR targeting the TCR CDR3 was performed with the HTBI primer set. A single record per CDR3 protein comes from TCRdb applying MiXCR to the multiplex PCR reads. The data hold around 260,000 distinct CDR3 sequences, with 25% to 30% observed a single time. Many counts were recorded for this clonotype. Antigen unknown. This CDR3 has 14 amino acids. Trimming shortened V by 5 bases and J by 4 bases, and 14 bases separated the two germline ends. Germline V lookup: CDR1 LNHDA, CDR2 SQIVND (reference sequence).

The rearrangement uses TRBV19 and TRBJ1-2, with a possible D match to TRBD1 (6 bases). This TCR derives from a man aged 40-50 years with Graves' hyperthyroidism that later progressed to Graves' ophthalmopathy. The specimen was blood. The CDR3 sequence: CASSPGQLIYGYTF. The CDR3, as DNA: TGTGCCAGTAGTCCCGGACAGCTCATCTATGGCTACACCTTC. The complete variable domain, with remaining parts taken from reference TRBV19 and TRBJ1-2, reads DGGITQSPKYLFRKEGQNVTLSCEQNLNHDAMYWYRQDPGQGLRLIYYSQIVNDFQKGDIAEGYSVSREKKESFPLTVTSAQKNPTAFYLCASSPGQLIYGYTFGSGTRLTVV.